Listed below are T cell receptor beta chains from one sample, sequenced in a study of cytomegalovirus exposure and HLA in healthy donors. Data came from immunoSEQ multiplex PCR; TCRdb stores just in-frame clones and leaves some out. The table has about 150,000 clones, roughly nine tenths seen once; the top ten hold 0.69%. The sample comprised PBMCs. The receptors originated from a man aged 18-30 years in good health and CMV-seronegative. Each CDR3 is given with its conserved first and last residue. D genes are given only for firm matches. Clone size is not always given. Where it is, it says once, few, many or a class for expanded clones.

CDR3 length	D gene	V gene	J gene	clone size	CDR3 protein	CDR3 DNA
18	.	TRBV15	TRBJ2-3	.	CATSTNLVGQGNPDTQYF	TGTGCCACCAGCACAAACCTGGTGGGTCAGGGCAACCCAGATACGCAGTATTTT
14	TRBD1	TRBV5-1	TRBJ2-7	.	CASTPTGAPYEQYF	TGCGCCAGCACCCCTACAGGGGCCCCCTACGAGCAGTACTTC
12	.	TRBV5-4	TRBJ1-1	.	CASSFSEGKAFF	TGTGCCAGCAGCTTCTCGGAGGGGAAAGCTTTCTTT
13	.	TRBV7-2	TRBJ1-2	.	CASSPRRGTGYTF	TGTGCCAGCAGCCCGCGCAGGGGAACTGGCTACACCTTC
17	.	TRBV2	TRBJ2-7	.	CASSAPFGAANSYEQYF	TGTGCCAGCAGTGCGCCATTTGGAGCGGCCAACTCCTACGAGCAGTACTTC
15	TRBD1	TRBV18	TRBJ2-3	.	CASSPPGQYTDTQYF	TGTGCCAGCTCACCACCGGGACAGTACACAGATACGCAGTATTTT
15	.	TRBV18	TRBJ1-4	.	CASSPSLSGSEKLFF	TGTGCCAGCTCACCCAGCCTTTCCGGGAGTGAAAAACTGTTTTTT
13	.	TRBV19	TRBJ1-1	.	CASHSRTNTEAFF	TGTGCCAGTCACAGCCGAACTAACACTGAAGCTTTCTTT
15	TRBD2	TRBV7-9	TRBJ2-3	.	CASSPQGLASDTQYF	TGTGCCAGCAGCCCCCAGGGACTAGCTTCAGATACGCAGTATTTT
14	TRBD2	TRBV7-9	TRBJ2-1	.	CASSPWGSGGGEFF	TGTGCCAGCAGCCCCTGGGGTAGCGGGGGTGGGGAGTTCTTC
16	.	TRBV11-2	TRBJ2-1	.	CASSITSGREANEQFF	TGTGCCAGCAGCATAACCTCGGGCAGGGAGGCGAATGAGCAGTTCTTC
14	TRBD2	TRBV19	TRBJ2-1	.	CASSAAGGPNEQFF	TGTGCCAGTAGTGCTGCGGGAGGGCCGAATGAGCAGTTCTTC
15	TRBD2	TRBV27	TRBJ2-1	.	CASSPGQPRGGEQFF	TGTGCCAGCAGTCCTGGACAACCCCGGGGGGGTGAGCAGTTCTTC
19	TRBD1	TRBV5-1	TRBJ1-3	.	CASIRSGTGGTEAGNTIYF	TGCGCCAGCATACGCTCCGGGACAGGGGGCACGGAGGCTGGAAACACCATATATTTT
18	.	TRBV27	TRBJ1-2	once	CASRYLGAGRGIGAGYTF	TGTGCCAGCAGATATTTAGGGGCTGGCAGGGGAATTGGTGCTGGCTACACCTTC
19	TRBD2	TRBV27	TRBJ2-3	.	CASSLSLPSGGAVTDTQYF	TGTGCCAGCAGTTTATCGTTGCCTAGCGGGGGGGCCGTAACAGATACGCAGTATTTT
14	.	TRBV2	TRBJ1-5	once	CASTGDRGSQPQHF	TGTGCCAGCACCGGAGATCGGGGAAGTCAGCCCCAGCATTTT
15	TRBD2	TRBV18	TRBJ2-1	.	CASSPPPSGYNEQFF	TGTGCCAGCTCACCACCGCCTAGCGGTTACAATGAGCAGTTCTTC